The 26 T cell receptor beta chains below all came from one sample that was sequenced in a study of blood T cell repertoires in COVID-19. The repertoire was sequenced with immunoSEQ multiplex PCR; TCRdb's copy has only in-frame clones and lacks some. The sample contains fewer than 100,000 clones, roughly 87% of which appear only once. Material for sequencing was peripheral blood. The receptors stem from a woman of 80 years or more with acute or convalescent COVID-19.

This chain connects TRBV30 to TRBJ2-1; 7 nucleotides line up with TRBD2. Germline trimming cut 0 bases from V and 15 bases from J; bases unmatched to any gene: 11. Germline loops: CDR1 GTSNPN, CDR2 SVGIG (reference sequence). This CDR3 region has 13 residues. CDR3 protein: CAWSVGLRREGFF. CDR3 sequence (DNA): TGTGCCTGGAGTGTAGGGTTACGGAGGGAGGGGTTCTTC.

The chain couples TRBV3-1 (or the pseudogene TRBV3-2) to TRBJ2-1; 7 bases fit TRBD1. The V and J ends lost 4 bases and 5 bases, in that order; junction bases with no gene match: 5. This CDR3 is built from 14 residues. The germline V gene encodes CDR1 LGHDT and CDR2 YNNKEL (reference sequence). The CDR3: CASSLWTGDNEQFF. The CDR3 DNA is TGTGCCAGCAGCCTATGGACAGGCGACAATGAGCAGTTCTTC.

This sequence joins TRBV19 and TRBJ2-5; 8 nucleotides align to TRBD2. Germline V gene sequence: CDR1 LNHDA, CDR2 SQIVND (reference sequence). V shed 10 bases, J shed 4 bases, and the junction held 5 bases outside the gene matches. This CDR3 has 12 residues. CDR3 bases: TGTGCCACCGGGAGGGCCGGAGAGACCCAGTACTTC. The encoded protein is CATGRAGETQYF.

The genes are TRBV3-1 (or the pseudogene TRBV3-2) and TRBJ1-5; D remains ambiguous. The CDR3 sequence is 13 residues long. V lost 5 bases and J lost 3, with 8 bases in between. The V gene's germline CDR1 is LGHDT and CDR2 YNNKEL (reference sequence). In DNA form, the CDR3 reads TGTGCCAGCAGCACCGGGAACAATCAGCCCCAGCATTTT. It codes for CASSTGNNQPQHF.

The gene calls are TRBV19 and TRBJ2-1, with D uncertain. This CDR3 has 15 residues. Trimming removed 4 bases at V and 1 base at J, with 11 bases between. The germline gives CDR1 LNHDA, CDR2 SQIVND (reference sequence). CDR3 protein: CASSTYSPSYNEQFF. CDR3 sequence (DNA): TGTGCCAGTAGTACATACAGCCCTTCCTACAATGAGCAGTTCTTC.

This rearrangement joins TRBV30 to TRBJ1-1; 10 nucleotides align to TRBD1. Germline lookup yields CDR1 GTSNPN and CDR2 SVGIG (reference sequence). This CDR3 spans 16 amino acids. V shed 1 base and J 10 bases; nucleotides not matched to a gene: 15. The CDR3 DNA is TGTGCCTGGAGTGGGTCGTCGGACAGGGGGACGCGGAGAGCTTTCTTT. Translated, it gives CAWSGSSDRGTRRAFF.

A few counts support this clone. The chain joins TRBV15 to TRBJ1-2, with a tentative D call TRBD1 (5 bases). This CDR3 region has 13 residues. V lost 3 bases, J lost 4 bases, and 9 bases lay in between. Germline CDR1 LNHNV, CDR2 YYDKDF (reference sequence). The CDR3 spells CATSSPDSYGYTF. The CDR3 bases are TGTGCCACCAGCAGCCCTGACAGCTATGGCTACACCTTC.

The rearrangement links TRBV6-5 to TRBJ1-4; D is ambiguous. The CDR3 sequence is 15 residues long. V lost 6 bases and J lost 6, with 17 bases in between. Germline lookup yields CDR1 MNHEY and CDR2 SVGAGI. The CDR3 bases are TGTGCCAGCAGCTACCCGGGCCGAGGGCATGAAAAACTGTTTTTT. It codes for CASSYPGRGHEKLFF.

This chain connects TRBV6-5 to TRBJ2-7; the match to TRBD1 covers 10 bases. Trimming took 2 bases from V and 2 from J; bases not matched to a gene: 6. CDR1 is MNHEY and CDR2 is SVGAGI in the germline V gene. The CDR3 has 16 amino acids. CDR3 sequence (DNA): TGTGCCAGCAGTTACCGTCCGGGACAGGGGACCTACGAGCAGTACTTC. Protein: CASSYRPGQGTYEQYF.

V is TRBV3-1 (or the pseudogene TRBV3-2) and J is TRBJ2-7, with TRBD1 matching 8 bases. Germline trimming cut 1 base from V and 7 bases from J; bases unmatched to any gene: 6. The CDR3 spans 14 residues. From germline, CDR1 is LGHDT and CDR2 YNNKEL (reference sequence). The CDR3 DNA follows: TGTGCCAGCAGCCAAGCTTTCAGGGGGCAAGAGCAGTACTTC. Its protein product is CASSQAFRGQEQYF.

The chain carries TRBV5-1 and TRBJ2-7, with D perhaps matching TRBD2 (7 bases). CDR3 length: 16 residues. V was shortened by 4 bases and J by 0 bases, with 17 bases between the two germline ends. Germline V CDR1 and CDR2: SGHRS, YFSETQ. The CDR3 reads CASSPGGGGSSYEQYF. DNA for the CDR3: TGCGCCAGCAGCCCGGGGGGCGGGGGAAGCTCCTACGAGCAGTACTTC.

The chain recombines TRBV6-1 with TRBJ1-5; no firm D call. Germline CDR1 and CDR2: MNHNS and SASEGT. Trimming removed 0 bases at V and 0 bases at J, with 9 bases between. This CDR3 comprises 16 residues. The CDR3 reads CASSEAVYSSNQPQHF. CDR3 nucleotide sequence: TGTGCCAGCAGTGAAGCCGTTTACAGTAGCAATCAGCCCCAGCATTTT.

There are a few counts of this clone. V usage is TRBV11-1 and J usage is TRBJ1-1; D call uncertain. Trimming took 5 bases from V and 3 from J, leaving 10 bases between them. The CDR3 spans 13 residues. Germline CDR1 is SGHAT and CDR2 is FQDESV (reference sequence). The CDR3 DNA follows: TGTGCCAGCAGCCAATTTCGGGACACTGAAGCTTTCTTT. Its translation: CASSQFRDTEAFF. Variable domain in full (rest from reference TRBV11-1 and TRBJ1-1): EAEVAQSPRYKITEKSQAVAFWCDPISGHATLYWYRQILGQGPELLVQFQDESVVDDSQLPKDRFSAERLKGVDSTLKIQPAELGDSAMYLCASSQFRDTEAFFGQGTRLTVV.

The V and J genes are TRBV4-3 and TRBJ1-1; 7 nucleotides agree with TRBD1. V was clipped by 4 bases and J by 5 bases; unmatched bases: 10. The CDR3 is 15 amino acids. Germline CDR1 reads LGHNA; CDR2 reads YSLEER. In DNA form, the CDR3 reads TGCGCCAGCAGCCTCCGAAGTACAGGGGTGACTGAAGCTTTCTTT. It translates to CASSLRSTGVTEAFF.

The genes are TRBV6-5 and TRBJ1-2; no reliable D call. Germline lookup yields CDR1 MNHEY and CDR2 SVGAGI. V lost 0 bases to trimming and J lost 0 bases, with 8 bases between them. CDR3 length equals 15 residues. This chain's CDR3 is CASSYSVQANYGYTF. The CDR3 DNA reads as TGTGCCAGCAGTTACTCGGTTCAGGCTAACTATGGCTACACCTTC.

This clone was counted only a few times. The V and J genes are TRBV2 and TRBJ1-5; TRBD1 is a possible D gene (6 bases). This CDR3 spans 16 amino acids. V lost 3 bases, J lost 0 bases, and 12 bases lay in between. Germline CDR1 reads SNHLY; CDR2 reads FYNNEI. The CDR3 loop reads CASSDKRGNSNQPQHF. The CDR3 bases are TGTGCCAGCAGTGATAAGAGGGGGAATAGCAATCAGCCCCAGCATTTT.

The CDR3 DNA is TGCAGCGTGACTAGCGGTGTTGATACGCAGTATTTT. Its protein is CSVTSGVDTQYF. The gene calls are TRBV29-1 and TRBJ2-3, with TRBD2 matching over 9 bases. Germline values: CDR1 SQVTM, CDR2 ANQGSEA. The V and J ends lost 6 bases and 6 bases, in that order; junction bases with no gene match: 4. CDR3 size: 12 residues.

V is TRBV6-5 and J is TRBJ1-1; TRBD1 is a possible D gene (6 bases). The CDR3 runs 15 residues. Germline V gives CDR1 MNHEY, CDR2 SVGAGI. Between the trimmed V and J ends, which lost 5 bases and 0 bases, there was a span of 13 bases. CDR3 nucleotides: TGTGCCAGCAGTCCCTTTGACAGGATGAACACTGAAGCTTTCTTT. It encodes CASSPFDRMNTEAFF.

The chain links TRBV19 to TRBJ1-5, with D possibly being TRBD1 (6 bases). The CDR3 has 14 residues. V was pared by 5 bases and J by 5 bases, with 13 bases between. From germline, CDR1 is LNHDA and CDR2 SQIVND (reference sequence). CDR3 bases: TGTGCCAGTAGTCAAAGGGACACTGATCAGCCCCAGCATTTT. The encoded protein is CASSQRDTDQPQHF.

The rearrangement joins TRBV5-1 to TRBJ2-1, with TRBD2 matching over 7 bases. The trim removed 0 bases at V and 8 bases at J, leaving 23 bases unmatched. The CDR3 consists of 20 residues. Germline assignment: CDR1 SGHRS and CDR2 YFSETQ. The CDR3 bases are TGCGCCAGCAGCTTGGTAAGGGTCAACTTGCTCGGACTAGTTTTCGATGAGCAGTTCTTC. Amino acids: CASSLVRVNLLGLVFDEQFF. Full variable domain (rest looked up from reference TRBV5-1 and TRBJ2-1): KAGVTQTPRYLIKTRGQQVTLSCSPISGHRSVSWYQQTPGQGLQFLFEYFSETQRNKGNFPGRFSGRQFSNSRSEMNVSTLELGDSALYLCASSLVRVNLLGLVFDEQFFGPGTRLTVL.

This chain uses TRBV7-9 with TRBJ2-3; 11 nucleotides match TRBD2. Germline CDR1 SEHNR, CDR2 FQNEAQ (reference sequence). With V trimmed by 5 bases and J by 1 base, 5 bases remained unmatched. The CDR3 is made up of 16 amino acids. The CDR3 DNA follows: TGTGCCAGCAGCGCCCGGACTAGCGGGCGCACAGATACGCAGTATTTT. Protein product: CASSARTSGRTDTQYF.

The chain joins TRBV29-1 to TRBJ2-5; D is possibly TRBD1 (6 bases). V lost 8 bases and J lost 4, with 17 bases in between. Germline V gene data show CDR1 as SQVTM and CDR2 as ANQGSEA. This CDR3 is built from 13 residues. CDR3 coding DNA: TGCAGCTCGCGGTGGGGGCAGGGAGAGACCCAGTACTTC. Encoded protein: CSSRWGQGETQYF.

This chain connects TRBV12-3 or TRBV12-4 to TRBJ2-5; 8 nucleotides align to TRBD2. V shed 10 bases, J shed 2 bases, and the junction held 3 bases outside the gene matches. The CDR3 runs 12 residues. In DNA form, the CDR3 reads TGTGCCACGGGGGGGGCTCAAGAGACCCAGTACTTC. It yields the protein CATGGAQETQYF.

The genes are TRBV15 and TRBJ2-3; TRBD2 agrees at 11 bases. Germline assignment: CDR1 LNHNV and CDR2 YYDKDF (reference sequence). V dropped 0 bases and J dropped 1; count of bases not matched to a gene: 3. The CDR3 runs 17 residues. This chain's CDR3 is CATSRDPTSGGTDTQYF. DNA for the CDR3: TGTGCCACCAGCAGAGATCCGACTAGCGGGGGCACAGATACGCAGTATTTT.

The rearrangement uses TRBV7-8 and TRBJ1-2; TRBD1 matches at 7 bases. Per the germline V gene, CDR1 is SGHVS and CDR2 is FQNEAQ. V shed 5 bases, J shed 0 bases, and the junction held 3 bases outside the gene matches. The CDR3 is 14 amino acids. CDR3 sequence (DNA): TGTGCCAGCAGCGGGGACAGAGCTAACTATGGCTACACCTTC. This encodes CASSGDRANYGYTF.

The rearrangement uses TRBV6-2 or TRBV6-3 and TRBJ2-5; possible D gene TRBD2, 6 bases. The V end was cut by 5 bases, the J end by 0 bases, with 16 bases between. The CDR3 length is 16 residues. Germline values: CDR1 MNHEY, CDR2 SVGEGT. CDR3: CASSTTGLTYQETQYF. The CDR3 DNA sequence: TGTGCCAGCAGTACCACGGGACTCACGTACCAAGAGACCCAGTACTTC.